This TCR beta chain is drawn from a study of beta chain features in type 1 diabetes. Trimming stripped 4 bases from V and 3 bases from J, with 3 bases between. Germline CDR1 is PRHDT and CDR2 is FYEKMQ (reference sequence). This CDR3 is 11 amino acids long. Expressed TCRB transcripts got sequenced, as all isolated RNA was reverse transcribed. Generated by immunoSEQ multiplex PCR, the TCRdb table keeps only in-frame clones and is missing some. The data contain roughly 400,000 clones, more than 12% of them singletons. Sequenced sample: naive CD4+ T cells from blood. The TCR was taken from a woman between 18 and 29 years old in good health. The gene calls are TRBV13 and TRBJ1-1; D remains unclear. CDR3 nucleotides: TGTGCCAGCAGCTCCTACACTGAAGCTTTCTTT. Amino acids: CASSSYTEAFF.